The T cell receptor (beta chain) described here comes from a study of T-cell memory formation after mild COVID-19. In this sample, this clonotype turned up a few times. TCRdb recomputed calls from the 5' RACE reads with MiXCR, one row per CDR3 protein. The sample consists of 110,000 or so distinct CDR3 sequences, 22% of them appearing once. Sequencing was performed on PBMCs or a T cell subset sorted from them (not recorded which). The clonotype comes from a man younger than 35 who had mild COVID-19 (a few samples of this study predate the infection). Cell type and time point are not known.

CDR3 loop: CASSFAGVLETQYF. In DNA form, the CDR3 reads TGTGCCAGCAGCTTCGCGGGGGTATTGGAGACCCAGTACTTC. The rearrangement uses TRBV7-6 and TRBJ2-5; 7 nucleotides align to TRBD2. Germline CDR1 SGHVS, CDR2 FNYEAQ. With 3 bases clipped from V and 5 bases from J, the junction kept 6 bases outside the gene matches. The CDR3 consists of 14 residues.